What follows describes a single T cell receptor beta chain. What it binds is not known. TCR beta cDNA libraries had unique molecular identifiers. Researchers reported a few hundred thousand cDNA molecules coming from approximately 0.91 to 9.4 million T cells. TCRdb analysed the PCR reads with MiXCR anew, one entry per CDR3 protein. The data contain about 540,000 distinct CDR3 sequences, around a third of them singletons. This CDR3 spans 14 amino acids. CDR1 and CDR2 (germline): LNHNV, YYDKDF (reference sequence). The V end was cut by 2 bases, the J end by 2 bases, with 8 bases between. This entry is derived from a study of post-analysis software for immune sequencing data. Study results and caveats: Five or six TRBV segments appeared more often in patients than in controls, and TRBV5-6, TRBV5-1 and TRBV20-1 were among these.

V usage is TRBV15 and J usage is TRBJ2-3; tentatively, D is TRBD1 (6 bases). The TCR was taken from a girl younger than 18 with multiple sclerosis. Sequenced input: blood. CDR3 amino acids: CATSRTGITDTQYF. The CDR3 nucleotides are TGTGCCACCAGCAGAACAGGGATCACAGATACGCAGTATTTT.